Listed below are T cell receptor beta chains from one sample, sequenced in a study of cytomegalovirus exposure and HLA in healthy donors. Measured with immunoSEQ multiplex PCR; TCRdb has only the in-frame clones, and not every one. This sample has 100,000 to 120,000 clones; around 87% occur once, and the top ten carry 1.5% to 2%. Sequencing used PBMCs. Receptors were obtained from a man aged 35-49 years in good health and CMV-seronegative. The conserved cysteine and the conserved F or W are not part of the CDR3 here. The size entry is marked missing in some rows and otherwise reads once, few, many or a size class.

J gene: TRBJ1-1; V gene: TRBV7-9; clone size: NA; CDR3 protein: ASSPLSNTEAF
J gene: TRBJ1-4; V gene: TRBV5-1; clone size: once; CDR3 protein: ASARKDGGNEKLF
J gene: TRBJ2-1; V gene: TRBV6-5; clone size: NA; CDR3 protein: ASSYSTGGVRNEQF
J gene: TRBJ2-1; V gene: TRBV4-3; clone size: NA; CDR3 protein: ASSQDLGGEDNEQF
J gene: TRBJ2-5; V gene: TRBV5-4; clone size: NA; CDR3 protein: ASGMDREETQY
J gene: NA; V gene: TRBV25-1; clone size: NA; CDR3 protein: ASRTTGISYEQY
J gene: TRBJ1-5; V gene: TRBV5-6; clone size: NA; CDR3 protein: ASSLYRGIDPQH
J gene: TRBJ2-7; V gene: TRBV5-1; clone size: NA; CDR3 protein: ASSSGTASSYEQY
J gene: TRBJ2-5; V gene: TRBV6-1; clone size: NA; CDR3 protein: ASSAGLQQETQY
J gene: TRBJ1-4; V gene: TRBV4-2; clone size: NA; CDR3 protein: ASSQGEGLGLGKLF
J gene: TRBJ2-7; V gene: TRBV5-1; clone size: NA; CDR3 protein: ASSFGPGQEVYEQY
J gene: TRBJ2-7; V gene: TRBV5-6; clone size: NA; CDR3 protein: ASSYRDRYEQY
J gene: TRBJ2-6; V gene: TRBV6-1; clone size: NA; CDR3 protein: ASSSSTNVLT
J gene: TRBJ2-1; V gene: TRBV5-4; clone size: NA; CDR3 protein: ASSQDSSSYNEQF
J gene: TRBJ1-2; V gene: TRBV5-6; clone size: NA; CDR3 protein: ASSLGRILYGYT
J gene: TRBJ2-3; V gene: TRBV4-3; clone size: NA; CDR3 protein: ASSQDLAGGPWGTDTQY
J gene: TRBJ1-2; V gene: TRBV10-2; clone size: NA; CDR3 protein: ASSESRQGSDGYT
J gene: TRBJ1-1; V gene: TRBV28; clone size: NA; CDR3 protein: ATTLTGLEAF
J gene: TRBJ2-7; V gene: TRBV7-3; clone size: NA; CDR3 protein: ASSPQGGTYEQY
J gene: TRBJ2-3; V gene: TRBV7-2; clone size: NA; CDR3 protein: ASSSQGPSGTDTQY
J gene: TRBJ1-2; V gene: TRBV6-1; clone size: NA; CDR3 protein: ASSERNRGNGYT
J gene: TRBJ2-7; V gene: TRBV6-1; clone size: NA; CDR3 protein: ASNPSGVGTYEQY
J gene: TRBJ2-7; V gene: TRBV7-2; clone size: NA; CDR3 protein: ASSSTGGEYEQY
J gene: TRBJ2-3; V gene: TRBV5-1; clone size: NA; CDR3 protein: ASSLVGGYTDTQY
J gene: TRBJ1-1; V gene: TRBV5-1; clone size: NA; CDR3 protein: ASSWGQLNTEAF
J gene: TRBJ1-1; V gene: TRBV4-2; clone size: NA; CDR3 protein: ASRGGGRTEAF
J gene: TRBJ1-6; V gene: TRBV7-8; clone size: once; CDR3 protein: ASSSPRGGLNSPLH
J gene: TRBJ2-3; V gene: TRBV5-1; clone size: once; CDR3 protein: ASTTDASGGFTDTQY
J gene: TRBJ1-2; V gene: TRBV29-1; clone size: NA; CDR3 protein: SVRTAEVDGYT
J gene: TRBJ2-7; V gene: TRBV7-6; clone size: NA; CDR3 protein: ASSSGQGAQEQY
J gene: TRBJ2-2; V gene: TRBV27; clone size: NA; CDR3 protein: ASSPGVGELF
J gene: TRBJ1-5; V gene: TRBV19; clone size: once; CDR3 protein: ASNRGGNQPQH
J gene: TRBJ1-2; V gene: TRBV18; clone size: NA; CDR3 protein: ASSPWEGTGTNYGYT
J gene: TRBJ1-4; V gene: TRBV30; clone size: NA; CDR3 protein: AWSPLWGQGVVEKLF
J gene: TRBJ1-2; V gene: TRBV27; clone size: once; CDR3 protein: ASRTGGDGYT
J gene: TRBJ2-1; V gene: TRBV5-1; clone size: NA; CDR3 protein: ASSLGQGFSSYNEQF
J gene: TRBJ2-5; V gene: TRBV5-1; clone size: NA; CDR3 protein: ASQDSQGAQY
J gene: TRBJ2-7; V gene: TRBV2; clone size: NA; CDR3 protein: ASSERGREQY
J gene: TRBJ1-5; V gene: TRBV19; clone size: NA; CDR3 protein: ASSIESSNQPQH
J gene: TRBJ2-5; V gene: TRBV6-5; clone size: NA; CDR3 protein: ASSYSDSSLVETQY
J gene: TRBJ2-7; V gene: TRBV28; clone size: NA; CDR3 protein: ASSWAGGNPGQY
J gene: TRBJ2-5; V gene: TRBV25-1; clone size: NA; CDR3 protein: ASSNPRYQETQY
J gene: TRBJ2-1; V gene: TRBV28; clone size: NA; CDR3 protein: ASSRTGTGLFNEQF